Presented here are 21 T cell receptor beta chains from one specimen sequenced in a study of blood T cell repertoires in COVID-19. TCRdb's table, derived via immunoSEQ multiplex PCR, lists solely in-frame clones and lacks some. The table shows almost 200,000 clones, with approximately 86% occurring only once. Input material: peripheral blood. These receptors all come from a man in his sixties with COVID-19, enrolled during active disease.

The CDR3 DNA is TGTGCCAGCAGCCAAGAGAGCGGCGGAGGCTACACCTTC. Its translation is CASSQESGGGYTF. The V and J genes are TRBV3-1 (or the pseudogene TRBV3-2) and TRBJ1-2; no reliable D call. This CDR3 is 13 amino acids long. In germline, CDR1 is LGHDT, CDR2 YNNKEL (reference sequence). Trimming left V 0 bases short and J 8 bases short, with 10 bases between.

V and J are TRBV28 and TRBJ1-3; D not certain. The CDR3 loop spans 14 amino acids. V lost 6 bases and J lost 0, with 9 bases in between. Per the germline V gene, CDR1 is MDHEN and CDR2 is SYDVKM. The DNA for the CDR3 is TGTGCCAGCAGCCCCCTCTACTCTGGAAACACCATATATTTT. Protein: CASSPLYSGNTIYF.

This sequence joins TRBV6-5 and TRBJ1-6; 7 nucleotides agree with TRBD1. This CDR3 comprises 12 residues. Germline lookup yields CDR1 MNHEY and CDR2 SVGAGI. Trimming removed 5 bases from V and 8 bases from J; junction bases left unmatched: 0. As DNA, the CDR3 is TGTGCCAGCAGTACAGGGGATTCACCCCTCCACTTT. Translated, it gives CASSTGDSPLHF.

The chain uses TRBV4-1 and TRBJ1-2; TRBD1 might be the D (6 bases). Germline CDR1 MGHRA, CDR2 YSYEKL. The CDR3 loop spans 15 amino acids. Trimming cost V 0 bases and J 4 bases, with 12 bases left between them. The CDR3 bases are TGCGCCAGCAGCCAAGATTTCAGGGGCACCTATGGCTACACCTTC. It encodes CASSQDFRGTYGYTF.

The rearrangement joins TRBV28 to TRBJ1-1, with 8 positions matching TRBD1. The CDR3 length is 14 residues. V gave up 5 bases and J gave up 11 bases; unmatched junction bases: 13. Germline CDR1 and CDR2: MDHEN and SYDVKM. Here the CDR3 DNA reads TGTGCCAGCAGTCCTCCGGACAGGGTCATCCCGGCTTTCTTT. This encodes CASSPPDRVIPAFF.

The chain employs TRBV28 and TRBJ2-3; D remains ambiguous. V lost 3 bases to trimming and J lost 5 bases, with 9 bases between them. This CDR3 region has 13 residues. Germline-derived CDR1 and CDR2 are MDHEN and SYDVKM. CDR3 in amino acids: CASSLLTRDTQYF. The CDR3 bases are TGTGCCAGCAGTTTGTTGACTCGAGATACGCAGTATTTT.

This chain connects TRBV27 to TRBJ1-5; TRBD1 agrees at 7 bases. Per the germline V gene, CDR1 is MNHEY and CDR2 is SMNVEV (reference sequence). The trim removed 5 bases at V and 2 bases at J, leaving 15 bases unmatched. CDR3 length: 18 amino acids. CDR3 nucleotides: TGTGCCAGCAGTCCCTCCGGGACAGACATAAAGGGCAATCAGCCCCAGCATTTT. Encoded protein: CASSPSGTDIKGNQPQHF.

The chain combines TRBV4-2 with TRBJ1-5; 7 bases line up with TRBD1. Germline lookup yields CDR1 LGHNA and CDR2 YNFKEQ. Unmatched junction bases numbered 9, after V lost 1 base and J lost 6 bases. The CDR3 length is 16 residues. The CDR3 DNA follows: TGTGCCAGCAGCCAAGTTACAGGGGAGATAGGTCAGCCCCAGCATTTT. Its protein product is CASSQVTGEIGQPQHF.

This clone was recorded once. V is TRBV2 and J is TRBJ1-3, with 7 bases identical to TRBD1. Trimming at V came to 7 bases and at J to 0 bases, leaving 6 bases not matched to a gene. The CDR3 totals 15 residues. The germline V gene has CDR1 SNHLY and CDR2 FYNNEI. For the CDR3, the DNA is TGTGCCAGCAACAGAGGGACAGTCTCTGGAAACACCATATATTTT. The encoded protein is CASNRGTVSGNTIYF. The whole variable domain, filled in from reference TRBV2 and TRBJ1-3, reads EPEVTQTPSHQVTQMGQEVILRCVPISNHLYFYWYRQILGQKVEFLVSFYNNEISEKSEIFDDQFSVERPDGSNFTLKIRSTKLEDSAMYFCASNRGTVSGNTIYFGEGSWLTVV.

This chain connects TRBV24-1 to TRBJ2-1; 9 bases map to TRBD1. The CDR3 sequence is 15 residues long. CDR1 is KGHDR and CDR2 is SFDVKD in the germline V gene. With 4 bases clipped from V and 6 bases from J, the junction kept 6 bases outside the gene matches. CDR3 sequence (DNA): TGTGCCACCAGTGACAGGACAGGGGTTTCCAATGAGCAGTTCTTC. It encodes CATSDRTGVSNEQFF.

Written as DNA, the CDR3 is TGTGCCAGCAGTGAAGGCGTCCGGGGGGGCCTCGGCTACACCTTC. This codes for CASSEGVRGGLGYTF. This chain joins TRBV2 and TRBJ1-2; a weak D match, TRBD1 (6 bases). Germline assignment: CDR1 SNHLY and CDR2 FYNNEI. CDR3 size: 15 residues. V was cut by 1 base and J by 8 bases, with 17 bases left in between.

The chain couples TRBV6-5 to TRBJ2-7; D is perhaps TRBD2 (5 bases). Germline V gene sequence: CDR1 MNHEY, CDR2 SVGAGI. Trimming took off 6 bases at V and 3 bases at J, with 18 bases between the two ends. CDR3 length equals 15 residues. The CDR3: CASRLFDSTNYEQYF. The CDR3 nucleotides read TGTGCCAGCAGGCTTTTTGACTCGACTAACTACGAGCAGTACTTC.

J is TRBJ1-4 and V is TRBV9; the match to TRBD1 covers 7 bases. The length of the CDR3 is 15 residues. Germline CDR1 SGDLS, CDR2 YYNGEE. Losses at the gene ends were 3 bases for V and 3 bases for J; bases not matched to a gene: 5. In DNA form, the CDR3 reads TGTGCCAGCAGCGGGCGACAGGGCCCTAATGAAAAACTGTTTTTT. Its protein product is CASSGRQGPNEKLFF.

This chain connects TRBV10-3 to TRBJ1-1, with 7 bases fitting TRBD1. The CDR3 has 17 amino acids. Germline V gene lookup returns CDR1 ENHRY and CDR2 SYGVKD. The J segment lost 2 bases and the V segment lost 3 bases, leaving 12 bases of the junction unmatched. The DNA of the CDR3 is TGTGCCATCAGTGACCCCCTTAGAGGGACAGTCAACACTGAAGCTTTCTTT. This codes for CAISDPLRGTVNTEAFF.

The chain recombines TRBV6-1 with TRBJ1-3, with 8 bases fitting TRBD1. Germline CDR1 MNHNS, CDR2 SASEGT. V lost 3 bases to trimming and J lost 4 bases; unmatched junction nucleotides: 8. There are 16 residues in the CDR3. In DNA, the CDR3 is TGTGCCAGCAGTGATCCAGCAGGGGGCAGAGGAAACACCATATATTTT. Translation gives CASSDPAGGRGNTIYF.

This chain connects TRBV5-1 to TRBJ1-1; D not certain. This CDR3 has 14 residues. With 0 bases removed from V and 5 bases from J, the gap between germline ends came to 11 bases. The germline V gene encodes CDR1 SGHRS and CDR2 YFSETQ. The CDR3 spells CASSLGQAGTEAFF. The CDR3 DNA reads TGCGCCAGCAGCTTGGGCCAGGCGGGGACTGAAGCTTTCTTT.

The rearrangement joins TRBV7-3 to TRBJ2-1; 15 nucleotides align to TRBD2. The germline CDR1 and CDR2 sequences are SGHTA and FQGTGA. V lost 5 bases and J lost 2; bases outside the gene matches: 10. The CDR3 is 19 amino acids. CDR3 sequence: CASSKGTSGRPIPYNEQFF. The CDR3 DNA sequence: TGTGCCAGCAGCAAAGGGACTAGCGGGAGGCCTATCCCCTACAATGAGCAGTTCTTC.

DNA of the CDR3: TGTGCCAGCAGGCAGGGGGCAGGTGAAAAACTGTTTTTT. Its protein product is CASRQGAGEKLFF. This chain links TRBV2 with TRBJ1-4; 8 nucleotides agree with TRBD1. CDR3 length equals 13 residues. Trimming cost V 6 bases and J 7 bases; bases outside gene matches: 4. Germline V gene sequence: CDR1 SNHLY, CDR2 FYNNEI.

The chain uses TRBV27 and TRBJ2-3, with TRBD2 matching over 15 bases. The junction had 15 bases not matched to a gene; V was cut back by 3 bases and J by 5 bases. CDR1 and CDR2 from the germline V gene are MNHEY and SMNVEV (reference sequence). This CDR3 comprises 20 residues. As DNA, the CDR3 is TGTGCCAGCAGTTTTTCGCTGCCGGGACTAGCGGGAGGTAGGAAAGATACGCAGTATTTT. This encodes CASSFSLPGLAGGRKDTQYF.

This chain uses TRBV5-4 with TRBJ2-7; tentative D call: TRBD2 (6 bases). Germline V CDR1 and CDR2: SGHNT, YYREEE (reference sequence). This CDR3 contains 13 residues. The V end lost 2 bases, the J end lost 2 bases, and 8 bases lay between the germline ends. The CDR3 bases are TGTGCCAGCAGCTTCGGGGGAACCTACGAGCAGTACTTC. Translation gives CASSFGGTYEQYF.

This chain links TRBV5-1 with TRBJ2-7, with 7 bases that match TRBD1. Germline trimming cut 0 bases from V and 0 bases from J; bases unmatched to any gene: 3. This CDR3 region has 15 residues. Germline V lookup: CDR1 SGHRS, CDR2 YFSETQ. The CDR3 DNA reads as TGCGCCAGCAGCTTGGTAGGGGGCAGCTCCTACGAGCAGTACTTC. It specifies CASSLVGGSSYEQYF.